This T cell receptor (beta chain) was retrieved from a study of sequential checkpoint blockade in melanoma (dated by TCRdb to the late 2010s). With regard to the full study: Patients were randomized 1:1 to first-line nivolumab followed by ipilimumab (arm A) or ipilimumab followed by nivolumab (arm B). Maintenance nivolumab was given following each of the two trial sequences.

TCRbeta CDR3 regions were immunosequenced from genomic DNA with the immunoSEQ Assay. Before high-throughput sequencing, the genomic DNA was amplified using bias-controlled multiplex PCR. Per the original workflow: To quantify the absolute abundance of each unique TCRbeta CDR3 region, the sequences were collapsed and filtered. Clonality, defined as 1 minus Pielou's evenness, was calculated using only productive rearrangements. A previously published method was used to identify clones whose frequencies were significantly greater in on-treatment samples than in baseline samples. This is the immuneACCESS table as TCRdb keeps it, with only in-frame sequences that have V and J called. A part of the clones is gone; compared with another copy, unresolved V genes explain less than half, and the rest is unexplained. V, J and clone size are those of that table, while D and trimming were read from the DNA. Within this sample are roughly 28,000 clones, with roughly 80% of them counted one time only. The leading ten clones occupy 13% of the sample.

The full study reports these points: The response-prediction model combining TCR metrics and mutation burden needs validation in larger, independent patient cohorts.

Trimmed from V: 3 bases; trimmed from J: 2 bases; junction bases lacking a gene match: 2. From a lookup of the germline V gene (reference sequence), CDR1 and CDR2 are SGHNT and YYREEE. The CDR3 holds 14 amino acids from the cysteine to the phenylalanine. The read is trimmed to its CDR3 DNA, 42 bases read in frame from base 1. Regarding this clone: Its antigen remains unidentified. No base quality information exists; no much larger clone differs at one position.

The meaning of the sample's treatment or condition label: randomized to nivolumab then ipilimumab (arm A) or the reverse (arm B). None of the trial patients had been given prior DNA-damaging chemotherapy. Live CD3+CD8+ cells negative for CD19 and CD56 were sorted from thawed PBMCs on a FACS Aria II flow cytometer. Samples came from patients with melanoma in CheckMate 064, a randomized, open-label phase II trial of sequential checkpoint blockade. Peripheral blood mononuclear cells were collected by leukapheresis, purified using Ficoll-Paque, and frozen in human serum containing around 10% DMSO. Right after sorting, the blood CD3+CD8+ cells were verified to be >95% pure, and DNA extraction followed.

In this chain, TRBV5-4 is recombined with TRBJ2-7, with 10 junctional bases fitting TRBD1. The clonotype comes from a human donor with melanoma. The material sequenced was CD8+ T cells sorted from blood (inferred from file names), taken from a patient given nivolumab and ipilimumab in sequence. CDR3 protein: CASSYGTGAYEQYF. The DNA sequence is given as TGTGCCAGCAGCTACGGGACAGGGGCCTACGAGCAGTACTTC. Where the CDR3 stops, the reference TRBV5-4 and TRBJ2-7 genes take over; the full variable domain is ETGVTQSPTHLIKTRGQQVTLRCSSQSGHNTVSWYQQALGQGPQFIFQYYREEENGRGNFPPRFSGLQFPNYSSELNVNALELDDSALYLCASSYGTGAYEQYFGPGTRLTVT.